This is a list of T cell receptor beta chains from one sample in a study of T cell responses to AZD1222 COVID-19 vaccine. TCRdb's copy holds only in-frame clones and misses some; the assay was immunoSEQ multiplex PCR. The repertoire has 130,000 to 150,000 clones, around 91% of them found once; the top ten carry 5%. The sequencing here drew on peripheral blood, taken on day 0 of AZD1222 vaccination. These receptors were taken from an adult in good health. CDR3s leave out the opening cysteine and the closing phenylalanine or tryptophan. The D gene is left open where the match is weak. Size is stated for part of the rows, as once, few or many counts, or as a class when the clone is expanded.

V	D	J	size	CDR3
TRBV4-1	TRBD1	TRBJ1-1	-	ASSHGPGGWNTEAF
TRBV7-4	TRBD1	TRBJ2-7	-	ASSLVSFWTGLSYEQY
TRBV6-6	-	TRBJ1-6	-	ASSSSRDRNSPLH
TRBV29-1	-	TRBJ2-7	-	STRRGEGHTYEQY
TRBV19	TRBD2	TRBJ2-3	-	ASSMVAGGPWGTDTQY
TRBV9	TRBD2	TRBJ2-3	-	ASSGGGRPHHTDTQY
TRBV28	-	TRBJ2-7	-	ASSSTGPRHEQY
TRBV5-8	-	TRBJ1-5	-	ASSLRRITALNQPQH
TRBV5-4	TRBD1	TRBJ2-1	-	ASSWTGDNEQF
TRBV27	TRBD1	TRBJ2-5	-	ASRPSGGRETQY
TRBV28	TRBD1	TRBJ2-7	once	ASSGDRAHEQY
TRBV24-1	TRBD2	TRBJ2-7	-	ATSAAAGLAGTYEQY
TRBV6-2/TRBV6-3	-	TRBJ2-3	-	ASSNTDTQY
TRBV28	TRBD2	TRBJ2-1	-	ATTWDYPANEQF
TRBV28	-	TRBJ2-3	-	ASSLVGGRNTQY
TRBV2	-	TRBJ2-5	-	ASSPDTKETQY
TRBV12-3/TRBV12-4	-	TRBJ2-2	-	ASSFRGGELF
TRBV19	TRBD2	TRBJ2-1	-	ASIGLATNEQF
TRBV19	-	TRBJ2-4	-	ASTAGSWIGDIQY
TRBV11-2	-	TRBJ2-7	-	ASSSSRWGDEQY
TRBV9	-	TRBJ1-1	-	ASSVGTNTEAF